These 21 T cell receptor beta chains share one sample of origin, sequenced in a study of T cell responses to AZD1222 COVID-19 vaccine. Profiled with immunoSEQ multiplex PCR; TCRdb holds only in-frame clones, not every one. The sample holds 55,000 to 65,000 clones, 70% to 80% seen once. The sample consisted of peripheral blood, taken 28 days after the second AZD1222 dose. The source is an adult who received the AZD1222 COVID-19 vaccine.

This clone has just a few counts. The chain uses TRBV7-9 and TRBJ2-1, with 7 nucleotides matching TRBD2. V shed 3 bases and J 8 bases; nucleotides not matched to a gene: 10. CDR1 and CDR2 from the germline V gene are SEHNR and FQNEAQ (reference sequence). The CDR3 is 15 residues long. In DNA form, the CDR3 reads TGTGCCAGCAGCTTTAGGCTAGCGGTTATGGATGAGCAGTTCTTC. Translated, it gives CASSFRLAVMDEQFF. The complete variable domain, with remaining parts taken from reference TRBV7-9 and TRBJ2-1, reads DTGVSQNPRHKITKRGQNVTFRCDPISEHNRLYWYRQTLGQGPEFLTYFQNEAQLEKSRLLSDRFSAERPKGSFSTLEIQRTEQGDSAMYLCASSFRLAVMDEQFFGPGTRLTVL.

This clone was picked up a small number of times. The rearrangement uses TRBV5-1 and TRBJ2-2, with D possibly called TRBD1 or TRBD2 (5 bases each). Germline loops: CDR1 SGHRS, CDR2 YFSETQ. This CDR3 has 15 residues. V gave up 6 bases and J gave up 4 bases, with 16 bases separating them. This chain's CDR3 is CASTFGDPSTGELFF. CDR3 bases: TGCGCCAGCACATTCGGGGACCCTTCCACCGGGGAGCTGTTTTTT.

The genes are TRBV2 and TRBJ2-3, with a possible D match to TRBD2 (7 bases). Trimming removed 6 bases from V and 6 bases from J, with 22 bases in between. Germline V lookup: CDR1 SNHLY, CDR2 FYNNEI. This CDR3 region has 16 residues. The DNA of the CDR3 is TGTGCCAGCAGCCAAGAAGGACGGGGGGCGAGTGATACGCAGTATTTT. This encodes CASSQEGRGASDTQYF. Combining the CDR3 with reference TRBV2 and TRBJ2-3 gives the whole variable domain EPEVTQTPSHQVTQMGQEVILRCVPISNHLYFYWYRQILGQKVEFLVSFYNNEISEKSEIFDDQFSVERPDGSNFTLKIRSTKLEDSAMYFCASSQEGRGASDTQYFGPGTRLTVL.

The rearrangement uses TRBV19 and TRBJ2-2; a possible D gene is TRBD2 (5 bases). Germline loops: CDR1 LNHDA, CDR2 SQIVND (reference sequence). The CDR3 length is 14 residues. V was shortened by 3 bases and J by 6 bases, with 11 bases between the two germline ends. CDR3 in amino acids: CASSIILVAGELFF. In DNA, the CDR3 is TGTGCCAGTAGTATCATACTAGTAGCCGGGGAGCTGTTTTTT. Using reference TRBV19 and TRBJ2-2 for the parts outside the CDR3, the full variable domain is DGGITQSPKYLFRKEGQNVTLSCEQNLNHDAMYWYRQDPGQGLRLIYYSQIVNDFQKGDIAEGYSVSREKKESFPLTVTSAQKNPTAFYLCASSIILVAGELFFGEGSRLTVL.

This clone was seen a handful of times. This chain connects TRBV19 to TRBJ2-3, with TRBD1 matching over 7 bases. Trimming at V came to 6 bases and at J to 0 bases, leaving 6 bases not matched to a gene. Per germline, CDR1 LNHDA and CDR2 SQIVND (reference sequence). The CDR3 length is 15 residues. The CDR3 DNA reads as TGTGCCAGTAGCCGCTTGGGACAGAGCACAGATACGCAGTATTTT. Its translation is CASSRLGQSTDTQYF. Using reference TRBV19 and TRBJ2-3 for the parts outside the CDR3, the full variable domain is DGGITQSPKYLFRKEGQNVTLSCEQNLNHDAMYWYRQDPGQGLRLIYYSQIVNDFQKGDIAEGYSVSREKKESFPLTVTSAQKNPTAFYLCASSRLGQSTDTQYFGPGTRLTVL.

The chain joins TRBV30 to TRBJ2-6; a weak D match, TRBD2 (5 bases). The CDR3 loop spans 15 amino acids. V was trimmed by 0 bases and J by 4 bases, leaving 10 bases between them. CDR1 and CDR2 from the germline V gene are GTSNPN and SVGIG (reference sequence). The CDR3 DNA reads as TGTGCCTGGAGTGTTAATGGAGGCGGGGCCAACGTCCTGACTTTC. Translating it yields CAWSVNGGGANVLTF.

This clone came up once. In DNA form, the CDR3 reads TGTGCCAGCAGTGAAGCGCTTCGGGTAAAACTGTTTTTT. Residues: CASSEALRVKLFF. J is TRBJ1-4 and V is TRBV2; D call uncertain. Germline CDR1 reads SNHLY; CDR2 reads FYNNEI. The CDR3 runs 13 residues. Deletions cut 0 bases from V and 10 bases from J, with 9 bases between.

This clone was seen a few times. This chain joins TRBV9 and TRBJ1-6; D is uncertain. V was cut by 3 bases and J by 10 bases, with 11 bases left in between. The CDR3 sequence is 13 residues long. Germline CDR1 and CDR2: SGDLS and YYNGEE. The CDR3 region is CASSALQASPLHF. The CDR3 DNA sequence: TGTGCCAGCAGCGCCTTGCAGGCCTCACCCCTCCACTTT.

This chain joins TRBV7-2 and TRBJ1-3; 8 nucleotides match TRBD1. The CDR3 contains 15 residues. CDR1 SGHTA and CDR2 FQGNSA come from the germline V gene. J lost 5 bases, V lost 5 bases, and 8 bases had no gene match. The CDR3 loop is CASSSTDRDRNTIYF. In DNA, the CDR3 is TGTGCCAGCAGCAGCACGGACAGGGATCGAAACACCATATATTTT.

A single count supports this clone. This sequence joins TRBV5-8 and TRBJ1-4; 8 bases are a match to TRBD1. With 4 bases clipped from V and 8 bases from J, the junction kept 1 base outside the gene matches. CDR1 and CDR2 from the germline V gene are SGHTS and YDEGEE. The CDR3 is made up of 12 amino acids. The chain's CDR3 is CASSRDREKLFF. As DNA, the CDR3 is TGTGCCAGCAGCCGGGACAGGGAAAAACTGTTTTTT.

This clone was picked up one time. The chain employs TRBV6-2 or TRBV6-3 and TRBJ2-3; D gene ambiguous. The V gene lost 5 bases and the J gene lost 5 bases, with 17 bases spanning the gap. The CDR3 loop spans 15 amino acids. Germline CDR1 MNHEY, CDR2 SVGEGT. The CDR3 region has the DNA TGTGCCAGCAGTGCCCTCCTCAAGGGCGGAGATACGCAGTATTTT. Translation gives CASSALLKGGDTQYF.

This clone has more than one count but fewer than ten. The chain has TRBV4-1 and TRBJ2-5; tentatively, D is TRBD1 or TRBD2 (5 bases each). In germline, CDR1 is MGHRA, CDR2 YSYEKL. V lost 1 base to trimming and J lost 2 bases, with 8 bases between them. The CDR3 totals 14 residues. The DNA for the CDR3 is TGCGCCAGCAGCCAAGGCTGGGGGCAAGAGACCCAGTACTTC. Translating it yields CASSQGWGQETQYF.

The rearrangement uses TRBV28 and TRBJ2-7; D assignment may be TRBD1 or TRBD2 (7 bases each). The V end lost 5 bases, the J end lost 9 bases, and 20 bases lay between the germline ends. Germline V CDR1 and CDR2: MDHEN, SYDVKM. The CDR3 loop spans 14 amino acids. As DNA, the CDR3 is TGTGCCAGCAGTACCGGGACAGCGGGGCGTGGGCAGTACTTC. It encodes CASSTGTAGRGQYF.

The rearrangement links TRBV5-1 to TRBJ2-1, with 8 nucleotides matching TRBD1. Germline loops: CDR1 SGHRS, CDR2 YFSETQ. V shed 3 bases and J 5 bases; nucleotides not matched to a gene: 4. The CDR3 loop spans 14 amino acids. The CDR3 nucleotides are TGCGCCAGCAGCTCGGGACAGGTCGACAATGAGCAGTTCTTC. Amino acids: CASSSGQVDNEQFF.

The V and J genes are TRBV7-2 and TRBJ1-5; a possible D gene is TRBD1 (6 bases). Trimming pared 3 bases from V and 6 bases from J, leaving 9 bases between. CDR1 is SGHTA and CDR2 is FQGNSA in the germline V gene. This CDR3 comprises 13 residues. CDR3 coding DNA: TGTGCCAGCAGCTTGGTGGGGGCTCAGCCCCAGCATTTT. It codes for CASSLVGAQPQHF.

This clone was detected a few times. J is TRBJ1-5 and V is TRBV24-1; TRBD1 might be the D (5 bases). CDR1 is KGHDR, CDR2 SFDVKD, per germline. The CDR3 has 14 residues. Between the trimmed V and J ends, which lost 6 bases and 0 bases, there was a span of 8 bases. The CDR3 DNA reads as TGTGCCACCAGTCAGGGATATAGCAATCAGCCCCAGCATTTT. Amino acid sequence: CATSQGYSNQPQHF.

This clone appeared a few times. The chain has TRBV7-2 and TRBJ2-3; 8 bases fit TRBD2. The CDR3 contains 16 residues. Germline assignment: CDR1 SGHTA and CDR2 FQGNSA. Losses at the gene ends were 1 base for V and 6 bases for J; bases not matched to a gene: 9. The CDR3 DNA reads TGTGCCAGCAGCTTAGGGCTAAGCGGGGGAGGGGATACGCAGTATTTT. Amino acids: CASSLGLSGGGDTQYF.

This chain connects TRBV27 to TRBJ2-3; TRBD1 agrees at 7 bases. This CDR3 is built from 17 residues. Trimming took 3 bases from V and 1 from J; bases not matched to a gene: 10. The V gene's germline CDR1 is MNHEY and CDR2 SMNVEV (reference sequence). The CDR3 sequence: CASSLRDRDGGTDTQYF. In nucleotides, the CDR3 is TGTGCCAGCAGTTTGAGAGACAGGGATGGAGGCACAGATACGCAGTATTTT.

This chain links TRBV28 with TRBJ1-1; no firm D call. Germline lookup yields CDR1 MDHEN and CDR2 SYDVKM. V lost 5 bases and J lost 2, with 15 bases in between. The length of the CDR3 is 15 residues. CDR3 coding DNA: TGTGCCAGCAGTCGTTCCCGAGCAGTTAACACTGAAGCTTTCTTT. Translation gives CASSRSRAVNTEAFF.

This clone was counted between two and nine times. V is TRBV30 and J is TRBJ2-3, with D perhaps being TRBD1 or TRBD2 (6 bases each). Per the germline V gene, CDR1 is GTSNPN and CDR2 is SVGIG (reference sequence). Deletions cut 5 bases from V and 0 bases from J, with 12 bases between. This CDR3 region has 14 residues. The DNA for the CDR3 is TGTGCCTGGTCCTGGGGGGCCAGCACAGATACGCAGTATTTT. This gives the protein CAWSWGASTDTQYF.

In DNA form, the CDR3 reads TGTGCCAGCAGTTTAATAACAGGGGGCGAGCAGTACTTC. Protein product: CASSLITGGEQYF. The rearrangement links TRBV12-3 or TRBV12-4 to TRBJ2-7; TRBD1 agrees at 8 bases. The CDR3 contains 13 residues. Germline trimming cut 2 bases from V and 6 bases from J; bases unmatched to any gene: 3.